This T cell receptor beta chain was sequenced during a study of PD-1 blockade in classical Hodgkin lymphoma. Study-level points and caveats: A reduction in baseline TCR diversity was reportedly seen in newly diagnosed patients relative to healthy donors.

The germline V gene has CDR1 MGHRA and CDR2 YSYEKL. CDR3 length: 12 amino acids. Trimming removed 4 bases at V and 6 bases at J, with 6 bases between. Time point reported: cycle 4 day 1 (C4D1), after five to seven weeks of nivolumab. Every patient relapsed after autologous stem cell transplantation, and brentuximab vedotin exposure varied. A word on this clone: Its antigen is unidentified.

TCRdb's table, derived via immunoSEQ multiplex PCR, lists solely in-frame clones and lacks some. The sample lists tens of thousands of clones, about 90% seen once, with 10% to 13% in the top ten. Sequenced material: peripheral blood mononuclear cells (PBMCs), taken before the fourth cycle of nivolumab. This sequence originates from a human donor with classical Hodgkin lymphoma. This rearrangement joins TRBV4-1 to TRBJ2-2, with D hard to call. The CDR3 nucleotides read TGCGCCAGCAGCCCAATAGCCGGGGAGCTGTTTTTT. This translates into CASSPIAGELFF.